This T cell receptor (beta chain) is drawn from a study of CD8 T cells in ankylosing spondylitis. TCRdb analysed the 5' RACE reads with MiXCR anew, one entry per CDR3 protein. The sample shows about 33,000 distinct CDR3 sequences, approximately 11% of them seen only once. The CDR3 has 17 amino acids. The V gene's germline CDR1 is SGHTA and CDR2 FQGNSA. Trimming removed 5 bases from V and 4 bases from J; junction bases left unmatched: 11. The chain joins TRBV7-2 to TRBJ2-1; 10 nucleotides align to TRBD2. Sequencing was performed on synovial fluid, either unsorted or a sorted T cell fraction (not recorded which). The receptor comes from a male donor with ankylosing spondylitis. CDR3 nucleotides: TGTGCCAGCAGCCCAGTGATTGGGACTAGCGTATACAATGAGCAGTTCTTC. Encoded protein: CASSPVIGTSVYNEQFF. The whole variable domain, filled in from reference TRBV7-2 and TRBJ2-1, reads GAGVSQSPSNKVTEKGKDVELRCDPISGHTALYWYRQSLGQGLEFLIYFQGNSAPDKSGLPSDRFSAERTGGSVSTLTIQRTQQEDSAVYLCASSPVIGTSVYNEQFFGPGTRLTVL.